These T cell receptor beta chains were read from a single sample in a study of T cell repertoires in cytomegalovirus infection. TCRdb independently ran MiXCR on the reads; one entry per CDR3 protein. The data contain 150,000 to 200,000 distinct CDR3 sequences, approximately 28% of them singletons. Material for sequencing was PBMCs. These receptors all stem from a human donor in good health (CMV status not recorded). Some clones in this sample may be carry-over from other donors' samples. Both conserved end residues are part of each CDR3. The order of the fields is CDR3 protein, CDR3 DNA, clone size, V gene, J gene, D gene. A D gene is named only where the DNA matches it firmly. For some rows the clone size is stated as once, few or many, or as a class when expanded; others skip it.

CDR3: CASSLNRVGLHNEQFF; DNA: TGTGCCAGCAGCTTAAATCGGGTAGGCCTCCACAATGAGCAGTTCTTC; size: NA; V: TRBV11-2; J: TRBJ2-1; D: NA
CDR3: CASSYVQGRGLQHGYTF; DNA: TGTGCCAGCAGTTACGTGCAGGGGAGGGGGCTTCAGCATGGCTACACCTTC; size: NA; V: TRBV6-6; J: TRBJ1-2; D: TRBD1
CDR3: CASSPLGSGNTEAFF; DNA: TGTGCCAGCAGCCCCCTGGGGTCGGGAAACACTGAAGCTTTCTTT; size: many; V: TRBV11-2; J: TRBJ1-1; D: NA
CDR3: CASSLVWVRQPQHF; DNA: TGTGCCAGCAGCTTAGTTTGGGTTAGGCAGCCCCAGCATTTT; size: few; V: TRBV7-2; J: TRBJ1-5; D: NA
CDR3: CASSPQPGFNSPLHF; DNA: TGTGCCAGCAGCCCACAACCGGGCTTTAATTCACCCCTCCACTTT; size: NA; V: TRBV9; J: TRBJ1-6; D: NA
CDR3: CASSPKINRDSDEQYF; DNA: TGTGCCAGCAGCCCAAAGATAAACCGGGACAGTGACGAGCAGTACTTC; size: many; V: TRBV11-2; J: TRBJ2-7; D: TRBD1
CDR3: CASSQEVQVYNEQFF; DNA: TGTGCCAGCAGCCAAGAAGTTCAGGTCTACAATGAGCAGTTCTTC; size: NA; V: TRBV3-1; J: TRBJ2-1; D: NA
CDR3: CASGRTGGRSEQFF; DNA: TGTGCTAGTGGTCGGACAGGGGGCCGGAGTGAGCAGTTCTTC; size: many; V: TRBV12-5; J: TRBJ2-1; D: TRBD1
CDR3: CASSLAGRTVNTEAFF; DNA: TGTGCCAGCAGCTTAGCAGGAAGGACAGTTAACACTGAAGCTTTCTTT; size: many; V: TRBV7-2; J: TRBJ1-1; D: NA
CDR3: CASSLGQQKGNTIYF; DNA: TGTGCCAGCAGCTTGGGACAGCAAAAGGGAAACACCATATATTTT; size: few; V: TRBV7-9; J: TRBJ1-3; D: TRBD1
CDR3: CSASIQGRNYEQYF; DNA: TGCAGTGCTAGTATCCAGGGGCGGAACTACGAGCAGTACTTC; size: NA; V: TRBV20-1; J: TRBJ2-7; D: NA
CDR3: CASSSTGDTEKLFF; DNA: TGTGCCAGCAGTTCAACAGGGGATACTGAAAAACTGTTTTTT; size: many; V: TRBV7-9; J: TRBJ1-4; D: TRBD1
CDR3: CASSQADYGYTF; DNA: TGTGCCAGCAGCCAAGCCGACTATGGCTACACCTTC; size: NA; V: TRBV3-1; J: TRBJ1-2; D: NA
CDR3: CASSYPGTGAEKLFF; DNA: TGTGCCAGCAGTTACCCCGGGACAGGGGCTGAAAAACTGTTTTTT; size: few; V: TRBV6-6; J: TRBJ1-4; D: TRBD1
CDR3: CSVRAGDSTDTQYF; DNA: TGCAGCGTTCGGGCAGGGGATAGCACAGATACGCAGTATTTT; size: few; V: TRBV29-1; J: TRBJ2-3; D: NA
CDR3: CASSRQVRGETQYF; DNA: TGTGCCAGCAGCAGACAGGTTCGCGGAGAGACCCAGTACTTC; size: few; V: TRBV7-8; J: TRBJ2-5; D: NA
CDR3: CASSPSSKLAEFNNEQFF; DNA: TGTGCCAGCAGTCCTTCTTCTAAGCTAGCGGAATTTAACAATGAGCAGTTCTTC; size: few; V: TRBV6-2/TRBV6-3; J: TRBJ2-1; D: TRBD2
CDR3: CASSLQFREDTQYF; DNA: TGTGCCAGCAGTCTCCAATTCAGGGAGGATACGCAGTATTTT; size: few; V: TRBV12-3/TRBV12-4; J: TRBJ2-3; D: NA
CDR3: CASSWDTSYGYTF; DNA: TGTGCCAGCAGTTGGGACACTAGCTATGGCTACACCTTC; size: NA; V: TRBV6-2/TRBV6-3; J: TRBJ1-2; D: NA
CDR3: CASSDTGTSSTDTQYF; DNA: TGTGCCAGCAGCGATACCGGGACTAGTAGCACAGATACGCAGTATTTT; size: NA; V: TRBV7-3; J: TRBJ2-3; D: TRBD2
CDR3: CASTPNRGSYNEQFF; DNA: TGTGCCAGCACTCCAAACAGGGGGTCCTACAATGAGCAGTTCTTC; size: few; V: TRBV28; J: TRBJ2-1; D: TRBD1
CDR3: CASSRASGIRGSNQPQHF; DNA: TGTGCCAGCAGCCGGGCCTCGGGAATAAGGGGTAGCAATCAGCCCCAGCATTTT; size: many; V: TRBV7-8; J: TRBJ1-5; D: NA
CDR3: CSVEGFSGGYTF; DNA: TGCAGCGTTGAAGGGTTTTCCGGGGGCTACACCTTC; size: NA; V: TRBV29-1; J: TRBJ1-2; D: NA
CDR3: CASSLDTTGAGNTIYF; DNA: TGTGCCAGCAGCCTAGACACCACGGGAGCTGGAAACACCATATATTTT; size: many; V: TRBV7-8; J: TRBJ1-3; D: NA
CDR3: CASSLVSGGARTEAFF; DNA: TGCGCCAGCAGCTTGGTTTCAGGGGGCGCGCGGACTGAAGCTTTCTTT; size: few; V: TRBV5-1; J: TRBJ1-1; D: TRBD1
CDR3: CSVDGRGFATEAFF; DNA: TGCAGCGTTGACGGGAGGGGTTTTGCCACTGAAGCTTTCTTT; size: NA; V: TRBV29-1; J: TRBJ1-1; D: NA
CDR3: CASRPGQRSSYEQYF; DNA: TGTGCCAGCAGACCCGGACAGCGTAGCTCCTACGAGCAGTACTTC; size: NA; V: TRBV7-2; J: TRBJ2-7; D: NA
CDR3: CSARGGNGNTIYF; DNA: TGCAGTGCTAGAGGGGGTAACGGAAACACCATATATTTT; size: few; V: TRBV20-1; J: TRBJ1-3; D: NA
CDR3: CASSANTGQQETQYF; DNA: TGTGCCAGCAGCGCTAACACGGGCCAACAAGAGACCCAGTACTTC; size: NA; V: TRBV11-2; J: TRBJ2-5; D: NA
CDR3: CASEVRRGTTGELFF; DNA: TGTGCAAGCGAGGTCAGGAGGGGAACCACCGGGGAGCTGTTTTTT; size: many; V: TRBV7-9; J: TRBJ2-2; D: NA
CDR3: CASSLTGSSADTQYF; DNA: TGTGCCAGCAGTCTAACAGGGTCCAGCGCAGATACGCAGTATTTT; size: NA; V: TRBV6-5; J: TRBJ2-3; D: NA
CDR3: CASSANTGTDQETQYF; DNA: TGTGCCAGCAGCGCAAACACCGGGACCGACCAAGAGACCCAGTACTTC; size: few; V: TRBV7-6; J: TRBJ2-5; D: NA
CDR3: CASSLKPGQPNTEAFF; DNA: TGTGCCAGCAGTCTTAAACCGGGACAGCCCAACACTGAAGCTTTCTTT; size: once; V: TRBV14; J: TRBJ1-1; D: TRBD1
CDR3: CASSSRQGATEAFF; DNA: TGTGCCAGCAGCTCCCGACAGGGGGCCACTGAAGCTTTCTTT; size: many; V: TRBV5-5; J: TRBJ1-1; D: TRBD1
CDR3: CASSFRDTEYNEQFF; DNA: TGTGCCAGCAGCTTCAGAGACACCGAATACAATGAGCAGTTCTTC; size: NA; V: TRBV7-2; J: TRBJ2-1; D: NA
CDR3: CASSEEEETQYF; DNA: TGTGCCAGCAGTGAGGAGGAGGAGACCCAGTACTTC; size: many; V: TRBV2; J: TRBJ2-5; D: NA
CDR3: CASSLGVTYEQYF; DNA: TGTGCCAGCAGCCTCGGGGTAACCTACGAGCAGTACTTC; size: many; V: TRBV7-2; J: TRBJ2-7; D: NA
CDR3: CAISVTGTNTEAFF; DNA: TGTGCCATCAGTGTGACAGGGACGAACACTGAAGCTTTCTTT; size: NA; V: TRBV10-3; J: TRBJ1-1; D: TRBD1
CDR3: CASSQGTPNYGYTF; DNA: TGCGCCAGCAGCCAAGGGACACCTAACTATGGCTACACCTTC; size: many; V: TRBV4-1; J: TRBJ1-2; D: NA
CDR3: CSASNPGTAEQPQHF; DNA: TGCAGTGCTAGTAATCCCGGGACAGCAGAACAGCCCCAGCATTTT; size: NA; V: TRBV20-1; J: TRBJ1-5; D: TRBD1